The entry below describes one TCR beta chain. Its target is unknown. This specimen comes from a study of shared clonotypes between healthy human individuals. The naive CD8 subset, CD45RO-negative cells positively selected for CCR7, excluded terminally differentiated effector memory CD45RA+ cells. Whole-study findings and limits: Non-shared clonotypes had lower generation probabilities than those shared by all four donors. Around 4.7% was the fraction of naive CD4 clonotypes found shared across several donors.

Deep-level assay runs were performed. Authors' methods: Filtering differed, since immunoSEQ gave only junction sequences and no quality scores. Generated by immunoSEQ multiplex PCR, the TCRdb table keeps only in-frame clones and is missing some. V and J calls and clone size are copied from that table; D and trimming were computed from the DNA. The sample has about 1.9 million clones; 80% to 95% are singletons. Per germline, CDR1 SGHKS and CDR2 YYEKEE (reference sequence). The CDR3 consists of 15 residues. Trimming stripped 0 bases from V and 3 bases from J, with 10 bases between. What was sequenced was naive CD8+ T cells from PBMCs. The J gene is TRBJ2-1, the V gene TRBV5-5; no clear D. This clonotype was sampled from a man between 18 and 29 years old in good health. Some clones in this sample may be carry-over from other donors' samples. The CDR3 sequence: CASSLGASYYNEQFF. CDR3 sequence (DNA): TGTGCCAGCAGCTTGGGAGCCAGCTACTACAATGAGCAGTTCTTC. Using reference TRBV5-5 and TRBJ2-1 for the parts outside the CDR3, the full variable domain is DAGVTQSPTHLIKTRGQQVTLRCSPISGHKSVSWYQQVLGQGPQFIFQYYEKEERGRGNFPDRFSARQFPNYSSELNVNALLLGDSALYLCASSLGASYYNEQFFGPGTRLTVL.